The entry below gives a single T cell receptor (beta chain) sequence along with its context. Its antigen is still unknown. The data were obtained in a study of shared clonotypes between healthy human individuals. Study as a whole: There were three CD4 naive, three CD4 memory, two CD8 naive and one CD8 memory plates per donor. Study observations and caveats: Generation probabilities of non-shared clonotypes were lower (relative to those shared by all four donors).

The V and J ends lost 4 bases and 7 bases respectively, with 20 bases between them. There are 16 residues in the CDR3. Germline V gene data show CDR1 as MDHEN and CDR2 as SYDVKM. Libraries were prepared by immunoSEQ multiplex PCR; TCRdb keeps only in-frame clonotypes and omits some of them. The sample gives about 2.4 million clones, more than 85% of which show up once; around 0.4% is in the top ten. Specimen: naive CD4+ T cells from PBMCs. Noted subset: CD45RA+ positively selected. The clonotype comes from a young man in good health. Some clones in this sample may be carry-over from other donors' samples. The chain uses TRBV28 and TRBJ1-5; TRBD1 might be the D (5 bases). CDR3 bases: TGTGCCAGCAGTTCCCTCGCAGGGTCCCCCCGGCAGCCCCAGCATTTT. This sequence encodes CASSSLAGSPRQPQHF.